This TCR beta chain was sequenced for a study of cytomegalovirus exposure and HLA in healthy donors (dated by TCRdb to about 2017). Some background on the complete study: An earlier analysis of several hundred of the donors reported approximately 300 Gb of sequence data and about 120 million unique TCR beta sequences obtained from about 179 million T cells. On average, around 200,000 unique TCR beta nucleotide sequences were sequenced per donor among about 400 genotyped donors of the cohort, with about 17% of those sequences being non-productive. HLA typing included class I and class II loci at four-digit resolution. Among the 398 genotyped donors, approximately 82% belonged to the genetic ancestry cluster associated with self-reported Caucasian donors. Typing coverage varied by locus: roughly 629-640 donors for A, B, C, DRB1 and DQB1; approximately 520 for DQA1; approximately 610 for DPA1; more than 450 for DPB1. Genome-wide SNP genotypes for about three fifths of the roughly 670 donors were used in a later genetic analysis, which treated that subset as a discovery cohort. A later analysis re-examined previously published TCR beta repertoires from hundreds of donors and added high-resolution HLA genotyping to investigate patterns of TCR occurrence. Alongside the repertoire data, information on donor age, sex, ethnicity and CMV serostatus was compiled. An early release that covered some 640 HLA-typed donors contained around 300 gigabases of sequencing data and tens of millions of unique TCR sequences. Every discovery cohort repertoire had been produced on one sequencing platform. The study was designed to test whether signatures of past pathogen exposure could be identified by cataloging public T cell receptors. Using immunosequencing, the study profiled T cell repertoires from around 680 subjects and related those repertoires to cytomegalovirus serostatus. In addition to the first cohort of 666 subjects, a separate validation cohort of approximately 120 different subjects was used. An earlier analysis of around 580 of the donors used high-throughput TCR beta sequencing to judge whether each TCR beta V gene segment behaved as functional or pseudogenic. To predict cytomegalovirus infection status, the study brought together high-throughput TCR immunosequencing, statistical association of individual TCRs with disease status, and machine learning. In the later analysis, no new phenotypic data were used to find candidate immune exposures; instead, reliance was placed on TCR beta sequences and their occurrence across donors. A handful of DR-DQ haplotypes were handled as single units for association and clustering because linkage in the cohort was strong. What the authors observed across the whole study: Because HLA typing was missing for some donors at each locus, association tests included only the typed subset. At a false discovery rate of 0.05, a later analysis linked about 17,000 TCR beta sequences to specific HLA alleles. Most CMV-associated TCR beta chains appeared to be HLA-restricted in a later analysis, and the HLA associations seemed to be driven largely by CMV exposure. It was suggested by the authors that the approach could potentially be generalized to other disease states and immunological phenotypes. A further reported finding was that TCR beta sequences accurately predicted the HLA-A and HLA-B alleles for most subjects in the first cohort. The sequencing pipeline was judged likely to have produced a cluster of highly shared sequence variants as a technical artifact. Roughly uniform sequencing depth across donors was assumed in presence/absence analyses, although this assumption may not hold. Linkage disequilibrium might explain the correlated functional status among segregating V segments, but an unknown experimental factor could not be excluded. The cohort was sequenced for TCR beta chains only, and without alpha or paired-chain data the features that could be detected were limited. In a later genetic analysis, a missense DCLRE1C variant was associated with V-gene and J-gene trimming of TCR beta chains, and the association was replicated in an independent cohort. Immune exposure information for the cohort was limited to CMV serostatus. Strong co-occurrence of HLA alleles, especially DR and DQ, made assigning TCR associations to individual alleles difficult. In a later analysis, several top co-occurrence clusters were reported to appear linked to parvovirus B19, influenza, CMV and Epstein-Barr virus. Some 15 rarely observed V segments, including chromosome 9 orphons, were excluded from the earlier analysis of several hundred of the donors because counts were too low. Compared with equally common non-associated chains, HLA-associated TCR beta chains in a later analysis were more clonally expanded and had lower generation probabilities. The study gave a list of 150 to 200 TCR beta chains associated with cytomegalovirus. According to a later analysis, TCR association rates differed among HLA loci, with DRB1 alleles showing the most associated TCRs and HLA-C alleles showing the fewest. The 87-base-pair reads could not distinguish some IMGT-functional V segments, including TRBV6-2 and TRBV6-3, so those segments were excluded. According to a later genetic analysis, donors in an Asian-associated ancestry cluster had fewer N-insertions in productive TCRs than the roughly 700-donor mean. An earlier analysis of approximately 500 of the donors showed that most TCR beta V segments appeared in productive rearrangements either about 87% or about 30% of the time, which broadly matched IMGT annotations. Most TCR sequences were seen in very few donors, while some public TCRs were found in many individuals. In both the original and validation cohorts, the classifier was reported to diagnose cytomegalovirus status with high specificity and sensitivity. In vitro tests confirmed that a few of the cytomegalovirus-associated TCR beta chains recognize cytomegalovirus antigens.

The library came from the immunoSEQ multiplex PCR assay. The multiplex PCR relied on a mix of 60 forward primers for TCR Vbeta segments and 13 reverse primers for TCR Jbeta segments. A multiplex PCR assay on genomic DNA amplified the CDR3 region of rearranged TCR beta genes. On the Illumina HiSeq System, the amplified TCR beta libraries were sequenced as 87-base-pair reads. As for how the authors treated the data: A later analysis tallied 75 million to 95 million unique TCR beta chains across the 666 repertoires, and approximately 11 million of those chains were shared by two or more donors. Raw reads were error-corrected and collapsed into unique sequences with a nearest-neighbor algorithm that merged closely related sequences to remove PCR and sequencing errors. CDR3 sequences were aligned to IMGT reference sequences to assign V, D and J gene segments. For a sequence to be retained, at least a six-nucleotide match to both a V gene segment and a J gene segment was required. A rearrangement was called productive if the CDR3 had no stop codons and remained in frame with V and J, and every other rearrangement was called non-productive. Following IMGT convention, CDR3 was defined as the stretch from the second conserved V-encoded cysteine to the conserved J-encoded phenylalanine. Sequences without an unambiguous match to a single V gene segment were excluded from the earlier analysis of 500 to 700 of the donors. In an earlier analysis of 587 of the donors, a V segment was called functional when productive rearrangements were above 56.7%, and segregating when the standard deviation between donors exceeded 5%. A statistical classification framework was developed to diagnose cytomegalovirus status using the catalog of TCR beta chain sequences. V and J gene assignment, in a later analysis, came from comparing TCR nucleotide sequences with IMGT/GENE-DB human TR gene sequences. The TCRdist pipeline was used in a later analysis to assign CDR3 sequences and most-parsimonious VDJ recombination scenarios. In a later analysis, each TCR beta chain was defined by its CDR3 amino acid sequence together with its V-gene family, and reads lacking a unique V-gene family were excluded. In a later analysis, 450 to 600 highly shared, low-generation-probability nucleotide sequences were removed to address suspected cross-contamination and a sequencing artifact. In a later analysis, a clonal expansion index for each public chain was calculated from normalized within-repertoire ranks of inferred template counts. A later analysis computed generation probabilities with a VDJ recombination model fitted to out-of-frame rearrangements, and checked the results against IGoR. A later analysis scored TCR-TCR, TCR-HLA and TCR-CMV co-occurrence with hypergeometric tests, applying a repertoire-size bias correction to TCR pairs. To estimate false discovery rates, a later analysis permuted the HLA or CMV assignments 20 times. In a later analysis, co-occurring TCRs were grouped using DBSCAN, and TCRdist sequence similarity was added for clustering within HLA-allele-positive subsets. Repertoires with fewer than 30,000 or more than 120,000 public chains, plus five repertoires with anomalous nucleotide sharing, were excluded from co-occurrence clustering. The clones in this table, taken by TCRdb from immuneACCESS, are in-frame only. Not every clone is retained; where verified, under half of the shortfall comes from an unresolved V gene, and the cause of the rest is unknown. Clone size and the V and J calls come from that table; the DNA yielded D and trimming. The sample has tens of thousands of clones on record, more than 65% of them singletons. The ten largest clones add up to 8.2% of the sample.

The cohort comprised fewer than 700 healthy bone marrow donors. At the time of sampling, all cohort members were nominally healthy, though unrecorded immune exposures were likely present. The donor was CMV seronegative and belonged to the group of 320 or so seronegative cohort members. Every donor gave a peripheral blood sample, and the peripheral blood mononuclear cells from that sample were used for TCR beta sequencing. Genomic DNA extraction from the blood cell samples was performed with the Qiagen DNeasy Blood Extraction Kit. A word on this clone: Its binding antigen is unknown. The sample holds no much larger clone one base away, and base qualities are not on file.

Reading from cysteine to phenylalanine, the CDR3 counts 15 amino acids. The retained sequence is limited to the CDR3, 45 bases, with the frame set at the first base. The CDR1 and CDR2 encoded by the germline V gene are MDHEN and SYDVKM. Compared with germline, V lacks 7 bases and J lacks 7 bases; bases without a gene match: 10. The source is a man aged 55 to 70 in good health and CMV-seronegative. Recombination connected TRBV28 to TRBJ2-2, with 9 bases aligning to TRBD1. The sequenced sample consisted of PBMCs. The CDR3 protein is CASTQRDREGGELFF. The DNA sequence reads TGTGCCAGCACCCAGAGGGACAGGGAGGGCGGGGAGCTGTTTTTT.